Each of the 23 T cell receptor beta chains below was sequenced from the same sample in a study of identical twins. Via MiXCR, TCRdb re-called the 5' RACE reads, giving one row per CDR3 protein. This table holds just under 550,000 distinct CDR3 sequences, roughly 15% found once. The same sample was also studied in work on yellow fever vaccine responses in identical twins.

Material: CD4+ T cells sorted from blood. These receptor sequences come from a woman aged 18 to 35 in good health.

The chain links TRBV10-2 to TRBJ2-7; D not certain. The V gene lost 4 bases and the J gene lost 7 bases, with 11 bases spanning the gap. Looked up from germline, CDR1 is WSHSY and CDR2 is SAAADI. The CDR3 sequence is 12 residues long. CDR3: CASSVWGREQYF. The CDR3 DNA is TGCGCCAGCAGTGTTTGGGGTAGGGAGCAGTACTTC.

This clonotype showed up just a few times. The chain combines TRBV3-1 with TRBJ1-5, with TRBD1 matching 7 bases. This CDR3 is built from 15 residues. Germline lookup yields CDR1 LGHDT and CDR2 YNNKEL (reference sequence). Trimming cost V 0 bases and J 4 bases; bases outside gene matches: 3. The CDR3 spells CASSQDRGANQPQHF. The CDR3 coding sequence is TGTGCCAGCAGCCAAGACAGGGGGGCGAATCAGCCCCAGCATTTT.

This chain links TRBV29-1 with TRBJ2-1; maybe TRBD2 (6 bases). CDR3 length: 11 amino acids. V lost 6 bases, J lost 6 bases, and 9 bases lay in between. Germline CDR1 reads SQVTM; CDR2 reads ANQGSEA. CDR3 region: CSVRRANEQFF. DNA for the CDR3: TGCAGCGTGCGGAGGGCCAATGAGCAGTTCTTC.

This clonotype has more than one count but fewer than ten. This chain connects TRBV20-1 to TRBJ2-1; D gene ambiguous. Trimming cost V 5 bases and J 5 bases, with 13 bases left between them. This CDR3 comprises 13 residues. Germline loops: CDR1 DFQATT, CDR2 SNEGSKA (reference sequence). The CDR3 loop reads CSAPRNPNNEQFF. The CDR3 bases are TGCAGTGCTCCCCGAAACCCCAACAATGAGCAGTTCTTC.

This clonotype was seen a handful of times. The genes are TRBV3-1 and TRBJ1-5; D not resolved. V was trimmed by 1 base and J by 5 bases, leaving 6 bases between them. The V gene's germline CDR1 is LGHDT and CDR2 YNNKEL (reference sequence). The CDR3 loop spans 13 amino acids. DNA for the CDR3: TGTGCCAGCAGCCAAGGGACTTATCAGCCCCAGCATTTT. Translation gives CASSQGTYQPQHF.

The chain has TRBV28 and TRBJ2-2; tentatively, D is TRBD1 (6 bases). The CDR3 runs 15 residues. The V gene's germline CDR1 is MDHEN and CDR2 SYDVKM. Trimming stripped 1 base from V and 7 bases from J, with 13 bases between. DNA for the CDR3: TGTGCCAGCAGTTTATTGGACAGATTGGACGGGGAGCTGTTTTTT. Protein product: CASSLLDRLDGELFF. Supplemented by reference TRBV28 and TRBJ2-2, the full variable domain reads DVKVTQSSRYLVKRTGEKVFLECVQDMDHENMFWYRQDPGLGLRLIYFSYDVKMKEKGDIPEGYSVSREKKERFSLILESASTNQTSMYLCASSLLDRLDGELFFGEGSRLTVL.

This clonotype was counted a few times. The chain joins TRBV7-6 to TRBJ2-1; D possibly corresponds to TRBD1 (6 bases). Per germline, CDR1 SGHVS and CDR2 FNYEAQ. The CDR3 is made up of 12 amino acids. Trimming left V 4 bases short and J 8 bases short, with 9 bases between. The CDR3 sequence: CASSSGAHEQFF. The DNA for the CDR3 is TGTGCCAGCAGCTCAGGGGCTCATGAGCAGTTCTTC.

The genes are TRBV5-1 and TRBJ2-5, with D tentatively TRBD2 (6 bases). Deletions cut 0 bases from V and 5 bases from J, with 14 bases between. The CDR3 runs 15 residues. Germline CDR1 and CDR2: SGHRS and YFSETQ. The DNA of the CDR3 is TGCGCCAGCAGCTTGGGTGGAGGGCCCAGGGAGACCCAGTACTTC. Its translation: CASSLGGGPRETQYF.

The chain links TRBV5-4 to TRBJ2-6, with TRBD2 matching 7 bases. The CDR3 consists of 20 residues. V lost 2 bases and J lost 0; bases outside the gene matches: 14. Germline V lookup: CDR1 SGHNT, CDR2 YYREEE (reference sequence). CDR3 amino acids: CASSLWTGGRGSSGANVLTF. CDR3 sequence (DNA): TGTGCCAGCAGCTTATGGACGGGGGGAAGAGGTTCCTCTGGGGCCAACGTCCTGACTTTC.

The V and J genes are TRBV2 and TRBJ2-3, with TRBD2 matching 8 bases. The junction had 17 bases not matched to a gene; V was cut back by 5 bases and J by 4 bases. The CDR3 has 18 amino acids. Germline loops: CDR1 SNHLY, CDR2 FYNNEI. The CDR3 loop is CASSRLPQSGGGSDTQYF. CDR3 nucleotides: TGTGCCAGCAGTCGATTACCCCAGAGCGGGGGAGGATCAGATACGCAGTATTTT.

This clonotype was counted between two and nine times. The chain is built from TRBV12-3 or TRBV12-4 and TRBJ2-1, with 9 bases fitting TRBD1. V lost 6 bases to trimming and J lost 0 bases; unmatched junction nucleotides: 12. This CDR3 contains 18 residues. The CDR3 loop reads CASRPRQGVRSSYNEQFF. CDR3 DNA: TGTGCCAGCAGACCAAGACAGGGGGTAAGGAGCTCCTACAATGAGCAGTTCTTC.

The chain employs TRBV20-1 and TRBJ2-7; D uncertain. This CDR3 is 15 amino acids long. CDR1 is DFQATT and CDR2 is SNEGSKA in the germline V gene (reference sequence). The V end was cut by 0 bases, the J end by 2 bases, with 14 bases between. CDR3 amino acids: CSARDDWGPTYEQYF. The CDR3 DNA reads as TGCAGTGCTAGAGATGATTGGGGTCCCACCTACGAGCAGTACTTC.

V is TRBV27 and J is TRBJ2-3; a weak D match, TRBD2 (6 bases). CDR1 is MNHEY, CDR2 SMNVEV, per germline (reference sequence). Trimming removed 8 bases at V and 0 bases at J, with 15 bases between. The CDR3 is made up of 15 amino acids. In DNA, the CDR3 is TGTGCCAGCGGGGTGCGGGGACTCAGCACAGATACGCAGTATTTT. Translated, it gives CASGVRGLSTDTQYF.

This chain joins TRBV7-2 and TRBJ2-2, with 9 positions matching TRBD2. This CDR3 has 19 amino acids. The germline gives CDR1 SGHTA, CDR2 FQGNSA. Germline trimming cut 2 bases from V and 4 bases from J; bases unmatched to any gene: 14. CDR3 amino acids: CASSLTTSGTLRGTGELFF. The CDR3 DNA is TGTGCCAGCAGCTTAACGACTAGCGGAACACTTCGGGGCACCGGGGAGCTGTTTTTT.

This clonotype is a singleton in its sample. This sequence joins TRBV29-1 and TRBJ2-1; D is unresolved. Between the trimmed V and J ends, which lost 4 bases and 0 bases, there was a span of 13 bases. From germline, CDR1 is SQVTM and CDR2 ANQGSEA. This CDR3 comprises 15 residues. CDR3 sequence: CSVVSVASSYNEQFF. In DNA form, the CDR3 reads TGCAGCGTTGTGTCGGTAGCAAGCTCCTACAATGAGCAGTTCTTC.

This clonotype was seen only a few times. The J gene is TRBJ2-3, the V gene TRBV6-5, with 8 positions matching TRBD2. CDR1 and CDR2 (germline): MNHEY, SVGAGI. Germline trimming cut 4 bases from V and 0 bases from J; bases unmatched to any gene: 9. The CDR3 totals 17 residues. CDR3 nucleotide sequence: TGTGCCAGCAGTTGGGGCAGGACTAGCCCAAGCACAGATACGCAGTATTTT. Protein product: CASSWGRTSPSTDTQYF.

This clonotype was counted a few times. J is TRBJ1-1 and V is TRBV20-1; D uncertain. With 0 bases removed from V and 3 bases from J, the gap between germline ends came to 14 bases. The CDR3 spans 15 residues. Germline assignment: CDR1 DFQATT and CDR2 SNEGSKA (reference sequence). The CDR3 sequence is CSARDLTPWDTEAFF. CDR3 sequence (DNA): TGCAGTGCTAGAGATCTGACTCCTTGGGACACTGAAGCTTTCTTT.

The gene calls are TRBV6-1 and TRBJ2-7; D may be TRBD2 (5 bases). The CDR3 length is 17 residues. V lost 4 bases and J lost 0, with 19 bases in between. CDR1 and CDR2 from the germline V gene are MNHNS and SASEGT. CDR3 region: CASSALRTSTSSYEQYF. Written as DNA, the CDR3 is TGTGCCAGCAGTGCCCTGAGGACTTCTACAAGCTCCTACGAGCAGTACTTC.

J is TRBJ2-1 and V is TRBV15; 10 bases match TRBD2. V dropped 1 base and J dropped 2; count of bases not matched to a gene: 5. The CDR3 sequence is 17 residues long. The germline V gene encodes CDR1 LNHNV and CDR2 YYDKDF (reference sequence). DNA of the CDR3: TGTGCCACCAGCAGAGTCCCAGCGGGAGGGCCCTACAATGAGCAGTTCTTC. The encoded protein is CATSRVPAGGPYNEQFF.

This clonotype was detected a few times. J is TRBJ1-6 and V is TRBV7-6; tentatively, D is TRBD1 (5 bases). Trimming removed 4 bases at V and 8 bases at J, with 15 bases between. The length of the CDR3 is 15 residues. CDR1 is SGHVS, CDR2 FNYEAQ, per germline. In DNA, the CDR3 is TGTGCCAGCAGCTCTGGGGTACCGGGGGATTCACCCCTCCACTTT. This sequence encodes CASSSGVPGDSPLHF.

The CDR3 loop is CSAISTSGRGWFF. The CDR3 region has the DNA TGCAGTGCTATCAGCACTAGCGGGAGAGGGTGGTTCTTC. The chain links TRBV20-1 to TRBJ2-1; 11 bases agree with TRBD2. Germline V gene data show CDR1 as DFQATT and CDR2 as SNEGSKA (reference sequence). V was pared by 4 bases and J by 15 bases, with 11 bases of the junction left unmatched. There are 13 residues in the CDR3.

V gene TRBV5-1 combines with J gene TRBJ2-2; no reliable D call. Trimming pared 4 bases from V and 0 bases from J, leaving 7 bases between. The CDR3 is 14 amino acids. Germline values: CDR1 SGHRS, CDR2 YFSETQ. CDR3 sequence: CASSPDANTGELFF. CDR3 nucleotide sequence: TGCGCCAGCAGCCCGGACGCGAACACCGGGGAGCTGTTTTTT.

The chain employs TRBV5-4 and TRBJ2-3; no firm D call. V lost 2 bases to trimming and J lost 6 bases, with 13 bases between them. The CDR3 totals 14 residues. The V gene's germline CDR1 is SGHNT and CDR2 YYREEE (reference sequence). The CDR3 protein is CASSFPGRTDTQYF. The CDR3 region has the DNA TGTGCCAGCAGCTTCCCTGGACGTACTGATACGCAGTATTTT.